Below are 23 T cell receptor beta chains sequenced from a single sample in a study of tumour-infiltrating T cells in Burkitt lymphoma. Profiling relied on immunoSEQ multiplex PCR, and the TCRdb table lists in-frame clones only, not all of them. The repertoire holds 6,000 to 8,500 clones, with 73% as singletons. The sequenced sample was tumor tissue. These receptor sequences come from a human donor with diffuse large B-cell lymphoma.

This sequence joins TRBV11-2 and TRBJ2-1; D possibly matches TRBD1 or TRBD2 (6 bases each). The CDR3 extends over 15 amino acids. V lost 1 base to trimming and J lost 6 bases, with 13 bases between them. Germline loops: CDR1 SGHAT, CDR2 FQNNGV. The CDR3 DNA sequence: TGTGCCAGCAGCTTAGCCTTAGGGGGGCTCAATGAGCAGTTCTTC. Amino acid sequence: CASSLALGGLNEQFF.

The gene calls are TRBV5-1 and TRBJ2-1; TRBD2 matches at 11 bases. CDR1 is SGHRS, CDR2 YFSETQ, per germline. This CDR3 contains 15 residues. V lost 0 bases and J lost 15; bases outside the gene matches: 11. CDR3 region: CASSLVASGGQGRFF. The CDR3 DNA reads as TGCGCCAGCAGCTTGGTGGCTAGCGGGGGGCAAGGAAGGTTCTTC.

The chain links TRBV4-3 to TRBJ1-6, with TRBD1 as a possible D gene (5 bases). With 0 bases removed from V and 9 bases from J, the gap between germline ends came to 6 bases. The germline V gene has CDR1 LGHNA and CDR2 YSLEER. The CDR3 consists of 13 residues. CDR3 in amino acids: CASSQDQGSPLHF. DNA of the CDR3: TGCGCCAGCAGCCAAGATCAGGGTTCACCCCTCCACTTT.

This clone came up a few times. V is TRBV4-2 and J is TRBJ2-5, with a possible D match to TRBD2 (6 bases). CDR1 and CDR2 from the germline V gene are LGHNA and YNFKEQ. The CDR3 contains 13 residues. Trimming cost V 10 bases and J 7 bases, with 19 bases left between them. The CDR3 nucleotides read TGTGCCACTTCGGGAGCAGCGGTAGGGACCCAGTACTTC. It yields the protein CATSGAAVGTQYF.

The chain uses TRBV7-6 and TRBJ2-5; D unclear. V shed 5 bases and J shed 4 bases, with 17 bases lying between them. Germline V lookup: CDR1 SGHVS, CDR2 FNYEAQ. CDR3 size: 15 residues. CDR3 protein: CASSDGPGMVETQYF. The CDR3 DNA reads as TGTGCCAGCAGCGATGGGCCTGGGATGGTAGAGACCCAGTACTTC.

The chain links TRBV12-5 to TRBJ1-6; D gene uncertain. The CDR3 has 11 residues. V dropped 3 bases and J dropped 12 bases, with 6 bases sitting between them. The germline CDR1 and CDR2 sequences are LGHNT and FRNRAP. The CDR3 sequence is CASGFGGPLHF. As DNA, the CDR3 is TGTGCTAGTGGTTTCGGCGGACCCCTCCACTTT. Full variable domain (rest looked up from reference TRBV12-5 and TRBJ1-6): DARVTQTPRHKVTEMGQEVTMRCQPILGHNTVFWYRQTMMQGLELLAYFRNRAPLDDSGMPKDRFSAEMPDATLATLKIQPSEPRDSAVYFCASGFGGPLHFGNGTRLTVT.

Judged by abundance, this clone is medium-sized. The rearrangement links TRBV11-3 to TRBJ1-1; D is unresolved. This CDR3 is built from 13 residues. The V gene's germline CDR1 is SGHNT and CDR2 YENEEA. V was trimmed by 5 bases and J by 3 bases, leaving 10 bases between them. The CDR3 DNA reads TGTGCCAGCAGCCAGGCCAGTTACACTGAAGCTTTCTTT. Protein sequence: CASSQASYTEAFF.

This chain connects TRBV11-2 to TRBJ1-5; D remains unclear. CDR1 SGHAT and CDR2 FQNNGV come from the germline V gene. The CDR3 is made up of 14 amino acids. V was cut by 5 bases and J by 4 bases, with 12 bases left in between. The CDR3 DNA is TGTGCCAGCAGCCGGCCCAGCAGGAATCAGCCCCAGCATTTT. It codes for CASSRPSRNQPQHF. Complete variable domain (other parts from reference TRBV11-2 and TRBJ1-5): EAGVAQSPRYKIIEKRQSVAFWCNPISGHATLYWYQQILGQGPKLLIQFQNNGVVDDSQLPKDRFSAERLKGVDSTLKIQPAKLEDSAVYLCASSRPSRNQPQHFGDGTRLSIL.

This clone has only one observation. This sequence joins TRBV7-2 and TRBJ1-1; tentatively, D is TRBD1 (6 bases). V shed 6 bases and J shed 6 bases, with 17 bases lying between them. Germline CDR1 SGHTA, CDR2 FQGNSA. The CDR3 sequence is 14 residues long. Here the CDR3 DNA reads TGTGCCAGCAGTCGGGTGGGGGCAAGGGCTGAAGCTTTCTTT. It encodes CASSRVGARAEAFF.

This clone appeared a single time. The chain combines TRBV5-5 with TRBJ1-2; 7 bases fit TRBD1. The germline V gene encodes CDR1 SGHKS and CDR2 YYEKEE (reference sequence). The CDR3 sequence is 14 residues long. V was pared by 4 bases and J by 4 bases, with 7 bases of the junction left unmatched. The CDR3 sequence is CASSQTGISYGYTF. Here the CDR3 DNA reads TGTGCCAGCAGCCAGACAGGGATAAGCTATGGCTACACCTTC.

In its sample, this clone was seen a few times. The CDR3: CASRLGQDNSPLHF. CDR3 DNA sequence: TGTGCCAGTAGACTGGGACAGGACAATTCACCCCTCCACTTT. J is TRBJ1-6 and V is TRBV19, with 8 bases that match TRBD1. Per germline, CDR1 LNHDA and CDR2 SQIVND (reference sequence). This CDR3 region has 14 residues. The J segment lost 7 bases and the V segment lost 6 bases, leaving 5 bases of the junction unmatched.

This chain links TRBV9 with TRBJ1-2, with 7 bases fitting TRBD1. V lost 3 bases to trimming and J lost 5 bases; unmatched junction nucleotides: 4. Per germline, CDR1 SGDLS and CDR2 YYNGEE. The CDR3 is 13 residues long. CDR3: CASSATTGYGYTF. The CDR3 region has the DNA TGTGCCAGCAGCGCGACGACAGGGTATGGCTACACCTTC.

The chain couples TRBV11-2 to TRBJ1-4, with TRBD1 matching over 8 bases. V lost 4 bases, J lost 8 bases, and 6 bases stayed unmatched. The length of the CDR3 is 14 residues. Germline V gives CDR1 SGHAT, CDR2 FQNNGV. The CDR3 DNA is TGTGCCAGCAGCTCGACAGGGGTAGGCGAAAAACTGTTTTTT. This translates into CASSSTGVGEKLFF.

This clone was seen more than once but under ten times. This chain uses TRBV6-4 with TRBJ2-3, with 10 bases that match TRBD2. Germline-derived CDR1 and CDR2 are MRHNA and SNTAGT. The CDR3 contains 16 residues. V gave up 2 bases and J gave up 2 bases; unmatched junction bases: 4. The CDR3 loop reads CASSDLAGALTDTQYF. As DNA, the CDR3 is TGTGCCAGCAGTGACCTAGCGGGGGCCCTCACAGATACGCAGTATTTT.

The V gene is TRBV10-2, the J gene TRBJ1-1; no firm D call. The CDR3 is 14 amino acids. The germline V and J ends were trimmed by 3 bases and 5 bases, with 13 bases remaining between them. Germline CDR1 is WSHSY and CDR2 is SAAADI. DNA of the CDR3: TGCGCCAGCAGTGATGGTTGGGGTGGTACTGAAGCTTTCTTT. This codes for CASSDGWGGTEAFF.

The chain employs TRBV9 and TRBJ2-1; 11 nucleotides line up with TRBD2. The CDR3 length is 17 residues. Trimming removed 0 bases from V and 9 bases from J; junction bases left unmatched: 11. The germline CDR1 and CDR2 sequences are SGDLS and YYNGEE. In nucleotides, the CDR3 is TGTGCCAGCAGCGTAGGGGGGTTGACTAGCGGGGCTAGTGAGCAGTTCTTC. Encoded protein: CASSVGGLTSGASEQFF.

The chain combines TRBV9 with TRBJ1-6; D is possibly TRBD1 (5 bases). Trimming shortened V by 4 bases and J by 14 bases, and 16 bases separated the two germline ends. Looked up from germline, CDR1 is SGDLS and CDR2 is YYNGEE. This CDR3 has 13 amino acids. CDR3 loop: CASSPGSLGALHF. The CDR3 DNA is TGTGCCAGCAGCCCAGGGAGTCTCGGGGCCCTCCACTTT.

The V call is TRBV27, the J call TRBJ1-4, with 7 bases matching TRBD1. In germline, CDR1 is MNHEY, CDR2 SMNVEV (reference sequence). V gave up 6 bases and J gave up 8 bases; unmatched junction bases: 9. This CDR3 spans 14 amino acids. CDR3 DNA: TGTGCCAGCAGCAAACAGGGGATTGGAGAAAAACTGTTTTTT. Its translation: CASSKQGIGEKLFF.

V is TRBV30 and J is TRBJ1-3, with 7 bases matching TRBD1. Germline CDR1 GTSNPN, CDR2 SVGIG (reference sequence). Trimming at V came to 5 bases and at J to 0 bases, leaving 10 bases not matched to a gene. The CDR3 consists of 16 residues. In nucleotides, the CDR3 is TGTGCCTGGGGGTTAGACAGGGCCCACTCTGGAAACACCATATATTTT. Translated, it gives CAWGLDRAHSGNTIYF.

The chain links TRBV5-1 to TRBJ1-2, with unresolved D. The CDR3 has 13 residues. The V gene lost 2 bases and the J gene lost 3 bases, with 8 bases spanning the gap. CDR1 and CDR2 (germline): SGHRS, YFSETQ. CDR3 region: CASSFGIYYGYTF. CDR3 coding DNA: TGCGCCAGCAGCTTCGGGATATACTATGGCTACACCTTC.

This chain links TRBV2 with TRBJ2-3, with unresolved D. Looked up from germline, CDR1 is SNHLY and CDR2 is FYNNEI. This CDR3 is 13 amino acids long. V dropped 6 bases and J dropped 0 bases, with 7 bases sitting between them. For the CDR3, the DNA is TGTGCCAGCAGGGCTTGGAGCACAGATACGCAGTATTTT. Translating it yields CASRAWSTDTQYF. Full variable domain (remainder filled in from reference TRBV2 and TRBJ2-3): EPEVTQTPSHQVTQMGQEVILRCVPISNHLYFYWYRQILGQKVEFLVSFYNNEISEKSEIFDDQFSVERPDGSNFTLKIRSTKLEDSAMYFCASRAWSTDTQYFGPGTRLTVL.

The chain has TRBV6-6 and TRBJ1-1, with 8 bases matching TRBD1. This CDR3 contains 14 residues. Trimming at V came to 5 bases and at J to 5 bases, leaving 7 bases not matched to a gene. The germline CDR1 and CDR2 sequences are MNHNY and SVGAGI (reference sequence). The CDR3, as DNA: TGTGCCAGCAGTGGCAAGACAGGGGTGACTGAAGCTTTCTTT. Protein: CASSGKTGVTEAFF.

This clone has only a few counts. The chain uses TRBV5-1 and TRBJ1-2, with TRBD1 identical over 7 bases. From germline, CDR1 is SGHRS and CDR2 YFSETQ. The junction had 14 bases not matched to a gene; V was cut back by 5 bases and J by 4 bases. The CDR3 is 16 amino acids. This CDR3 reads CASRRGTDLRVYGYTF. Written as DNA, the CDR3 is TGCGCCAGCAGGAGGGGGACAGACCTAAGAGTCTATGGCTACACCTTC. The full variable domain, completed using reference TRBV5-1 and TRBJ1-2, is KAGVTQTPRYLIKTRGQQVTLSCSPISGHRSVSWYQQTPGQGLQFLFEYFSETQRNKGNFPGRFSGRQFSNSRSEMNVSTLELGDSALYLCASRRGTDLRVYGYTFGSGTRLTVV.